The rows below give T cell receptor beta chains drawn from one sample of a study of a mutant IDH1 vaccine in newly diagnosed glioma. Measured with immunoSEQ multiplex PCR; TCRdb has only the in-frame clones, and not every one. The repertoire holds 53,000 or so clones, with roughly three quarters as singletons. No antigen is known for these receptors. The sample here was PBMCs, taken from a glioma patient whose treatment included an IDH1 peptide vaccine. All receptors derive from a man aged 35-49 years with glioma. Each CDR3 is given with its conserved first and last residue.

TRBV5-4	TRBJ2-3	CASSTLDTSTDTQYF
TRBV19	TRBJ2-7	CASSNPRGATYEQYF
TRBV5-6	TRBJ1-1	CASTQWGGGTEAFF
TRBV29-1	TRBJ1-2	CSVELDILFKPGYTF
TRBV6-5	TRBJ2-7	CASSQDRVPYEQYF
TRBV5-1	TRBJ1-1	CASSQLTGGTNTEAFF
TRBV14	TRBJ1-1	CASHSGGRNTEAFF
TRBV4-2	TRBJ2-5	CASSQTDRLQETQYF
TRBV7-6	TRBJ2-7	CASSLAPPTSGGVYEQYF
TRBV2	TRBJ1-1	CASSMGPTNLGTEAFF
TRBV7-8	TRBJ1-2	CASSQGAGPYGYTF
TRBV5-6	TRBJ1-1	CASSLVIVRDRAEAFF
TRBV5-1	TRBJ2-3	CASRRGGGGGTDTQYF
TRBV29-1	TRBJ2-7	CSVEGRGTGVEQYF
TRBV29-1	TRBJ1-6	CSFRHPSDRAGVVGFPLHF
TRBV19	TRBJ2-7	CASSRSSQGQGFAGALTYEQYF
TRBV6-6	TRBJ1-1	CASSYGRDTEAFF
TRBV7-6	TRBJ2-7	CASSSSGGAYEQYF
TRBV9	TRBJ1-6	CASSVEGIDSPLHF